This TCR beta chain was sequenced in a study of blood T cell repertoires in COVID-19 (dated by TCRdb to the early 2020s). With regard to the full study: The collaborator samples originated in the United States, Italy and Spain and spanned the acute and convalescent phases of COVID-19. Where available, HLA class I and class II types were obtained from metadata supplied by the sample provider rather than from assay-based typing. Subjects who had been exposed to COVID-19, were actively infected with it, or had recovered from it provided the deeply sampled blood TCRbeta repertoires that made up the dataset. The samples were drawn from two sources: the first 160 participants of the ongoing ImmuneRACE study, and 1,200 or so subjects contributed by 6 global collaborators. The repertoires were released in a freely available public database intended as a resource for research on the immune response to SARS-CoV-2. The sample metadata nearly always contained a de-identified subject ID, COVID-19 status, age in years and sex. The prospective study material was composed of cDNA or gDNA derived from T cells, B-cell-depleted T cells, or PBMCs. Study-wide conclusions, independent of this receptor: The quantity of clinical and demographic metadata differed by source and by participant and was supplied without curation.

This clone was observed a single time. There is no known antigen for this receptor. One base away there is no much larger clone; base qualities are not given. The CDR3 has 12 amino acids, counting the end cysteine and phenylalanine. Left in the record is the CDR3 DNA by itself, 36 bases read in frame from the first base. CDR1 and CDR2 (SQVTM, ANQGSEA) derive from the germline V gene. V and J lose 4 bases and 3 bases, and a span of 9 bases separates them. Collaborating institutions collected whole blood in K2EDTA tubes following their own protocols. Collaborator samples were shipped for TCRbeta analysis as frozen whole blood, isolated PBMCs, or DNA extracted from either sample type. The immunoSEQ Assay, a bias-controlled multiplex PCR, was used to amplify TCRbeta CDR3 regions from genomic DNA. Under the source paper's analysis protocol: Within the assay, amplification of reference gene primers was used to estimate how many nucleated cells each sample contained. To quantify the absolute abundance of each unique TCRbeta CDR3 rearrangement, sequence reads were collapsed and filtered. Productive Simpson clonality was computed per sample as the square root of Simpson's diversity index over productive rearrangements. Sourced from immuneACCESS, this table was stored by TCRdb with only in-frame sequences that have V and J called. A share of the clones is absent; for the studies checked, an unresolved V gene accounts for under half, and the remainder has no known explanation. From that table come the V and J calls and clone size; the DNA was used to work out D and trimming. For this sample the table gives 65,000 to 70,000 clones, of which about 86% were detected only once. Together, the top ten hold more than 1.4% of the sample.

The source is a woman in her sixties or seventies with acute or convalescent COVID-19. Source material: peripheral blood. Rearrangement joined TRBV29-1 to TRBJ1-2; the D gene remains uncertain. The nucleotide sequence reads as follows: TGCAGCGTTGGGGCAGTAGACTATGGCTACACCTTC. Translated, it gives CSVGAVDYGYTF.